These T cell receptor beta chains were read from a single sample in a study of blood T cell repertoires in COVID-19. Data came from immunoSEQ multiplex PCR; TCRdb stores just in-frame clones and leaves some out. The sample has about 500,000 clones, around 90% seen once. Sequencing was done on a sample of PBMCs or T cells enriched from blood (not recorded which). Receptor source: a woman younger than 30 who had recovered from COVID-19. Each CDR3 is given with its conserved first and last residue. The order of the fields is V gene, CDR3 protein.

v_gene: TRBV11-2; CDR3aa: CASSLGYGVGRTYEQYF
v_gene: TRBV6-5; CDR3aa: CASKAGYSNQPQHF
v_gene: TRBV5-8; CDR3aa: CASGIAGGPTDTQYF
v_gene: TRBV19; CDR3aa: CASSRLRTAYGYTF
v_gene: TRBV3-1/TRBV3-2; CDR3aa: CASSHSTGDGGTYEQYF
v_gene: TRBV4-1; CDR3aa: CASSHGTGELFF
v_gene: TRBV6-1; CDR3aa: CASSEDRGNYGYTF
v_gene: TRBV18; CDR3aa: CASSRALDRNTEAFF
v_gene: TRBV7-9; CDR3aa: CASSSFRVQETQYF
v_gene: TRBV5-4; CDR3aa: CASSFDRVSHDIQNTIYF